The 21 T cell receptor beta chains presented below share a single source sample, sequenced in a study of cytomegalovirus exposure and HLA in healthy donors. PCR was performed using 60 Vbeta and 13 Jbeta primers. The table came from immunoSEQ multiplex PCR; TCRdb's copy has only in-frame clones and leaves some out. The sample table includes about 200,000 clones. Sequencing input: PBMCs. These receptor sequences come from a boy between 10 and 17 years old in good health and CMV-seronegative.

The chain employs TRBV7-9 and TRBJ1-1; maybe TRBD1 (5 bases). Germline V gives CDR1 SEHNR, CDR2 FQNEAQ (reference sequence). The CDR3 has 14 residues. V lost 4 bases to trimming and J lost 4 bases, with 13 bases between them. As DNA, the CDR3 is TGTGCCAGCAGCTCAACCAGGGAAGGCACTGAAGCTTTCTTT. Its protein is CASSSTREGTEAFF.

The chain employs TRBV9 and TRBJ2-4, with 7 bases that match TRBD2. The CDR3 has 15 amino acids. The V and J ends lost 2 bases and 6 bases, in that order; junction bases with no gene match: 8. CDR1 and CDR2 (germline): SGDLS, YYNGEE. This CDR3 is CASSVQMGEGNIQYF. CDR3 in DNA: TGTGCCAGCAGCGTGCAGATGGGGGAGGGAAACATTCAGTACTTC.

J is TRBJ1-6 and V is TRBV29-1; D ambiguous. Germline V gene data show CDR1 as SQVTM and CDR2 as ANQGSEA. V lost 5 bases, J lost 5 bases, and 10 bases lay in between. This CDR3 comprises 13 residues. CDR3 amino acids: CSVTDTDNSPLHF. Written as DNA, the CDR3 is TGCAGCGTTACTGACACCGATAATTCACCCCTCCACTTT.

Here the CDR3 reads CASSSQLAGTDTQYF. Here the CDR3 DNA reads TGTGCCAGCAGCTCGCAACTAGCGGGGACAGATACGCAGTATTTT. V usage is TRBV7-2 and J usage is TRBJ2-3, with 10 bases matching TRBD2. CDR3 size: 15 residues. V was pared by 4 bases and J by 3 bases, with 4 bases of the junction left unmatched. Per germline, CDR1 SGHTA and CDR2 FQGNSA.

The chain uses TRBV27 and TRBJ2-3; D not certain. The CDR3 is 15 amino acids. Germline V gene data show CDR1 as MNHEY and CDR2 as SMNVEV (reference sequence). The V and J ends lost 6 bases and 1 base respectively, with 14 bases between them. In DNA, the CDR3 is TGTGCCAGCAGCATAGTGGGCCAGGGCACAGATACGCAGTATTTT. Translating gives CASSIVGQGTDTQYF.

The chain has TRBV5-6 and TRBJ2-5, with 12 bases identical to TRBD2. There are 16 residues in the CDR3. The germline V gene encodes CDR1 SGHDT and CDR2 YYEEEE. The V gene end was trimmed by 5 bases and the J gene end by 4 bases; junction bases not matched to a gene: 9. CDR3 nucleotides: TGTGCCAGCAGACATCTAGCGGGGGGGCCGGGAGAGACCCAGTACTTC. Its translation: CASRHLAGGPGETQYF. Full variable domain (rest looked up from reference TRBV5-6 and TRBJ2-5): DAGVTQSPTHLIKTRGQQVTLRCSPKSGHDTVSWYQQALGQGPQFIFQYYEEEERQRGNFPDRFSGHQFPNYSSELNVNALLLGDSALYLCASRHLAGGPGETQYFGPGTRLLVL.

V usage is TRBV4-2 and J usage is TRBJ2-7; 8 bases match TRBD2. V was pared by 3 bases and J by 2 bases, with 9 bases of the junction left unmatched. The CDR3 runs 16 residues. CDR1 and CDR2 (germline): LGHNA, YNFKEQ. This CDR3 is CASSQLWVAGTYEQYF. The CDR3 region has the DNA TGTGCCAGCAGCCAGCTCTGGGTAGCGGGGACCTACGAGCAGTACTTC.

J is TRBJ1-5 and V is TRBV5-8; 9 bases fit TRBD1. The CDR3 contains 16 residues. The germline CDR1 and CDR2 sequences are SGHTS and YDEGEE. V was clipped by 4 bases and J by 3 bases; unmatched bases: 8. The CDR3 region is CASSVGTGIHNQPQHF. The DNA for the CDR3 is TGTGCCAGCAGCGTCGGGACAGGGATCCACAATCAGCCCCAGCATTTT.

J is TRBJ2-3 and V is TRBV7-3; D perhaps matches TRBD1 (6 bases). Trimming shortened V by 6 bases and J by 6 bases, and 19 bases separated the two germline ends. Germline V gives CDR1 SGHTA, CDR2 FQGTGA. This CDR3 spans 15 amino acids. CDR3 protein: CASSLVGAALDTQYF. In DNA, the CDR3 is TGTGCCAGCAGTCTTGTGGGGGCGGCCCTGGATACGCAGTATTTT.

J is TRBJ1-1 and V is TRBV30, with TRBD1 matching over 7 bases. The CDR3 has 13 residues. In germline, CDR1 is GTSNPN, CDR2 SVGIG (reference sequence). J gave up 9 bases and V 2 bases, and 9 bases lay outside the gene matches. CDR3 sequence reads: CAWSKGQTQKAFF. The CDR3 DNA reads TGTGCCTGGAGTAAGGGACAGACACAAAAAGCTTTCTTT.

A remark on this clone: Other nucleotide sequences in the sample specify the same CDR3. The rearrangement links TRBV9 to TRBJ1-2; no reliable D call. Germline V gene data show CDR1 as SGDLS and CDR2 as YYNGEE. V was shortened by 3 bases and J by 7 bases, with 19 bases between the two germline ends. This CDR3 is 15 amino acids long. CDR3 region: CASSAGTLTSGGYTF. The CDR3 nucleotides read TGTGCCAGCAGCGCAGGAACGTTGACGAGTGGTGGCTACACCTTC. Full variable domain (remainder filled in from reference TRBV9 and TRBJ1-2): DSGVTQTPKHLITATGQRVTLRCSPRSGDLSVYWYQQSLDQGLQFLIQYYNGEERAKGNILERFSAQQFPDLHSELNLSSLELGDSALYFCASSAGTLTSGGYTFGSGTRLTVV.

The chain uses TRBV6-5 and TRBJ2-7; 7 bases are shared with TRBD2. The ends lost 10 bases at V and 6 bases at J; junction bases unmatched: 12. The CDR3 has 13 residues. Germline V lookup: CDR1 MNHEY, CDR2 SVGAGI. CDR3: CATEGPWGGEQYF. For the CDR3, the DNA is TGTGCCACCGAGGGACCCTGGGGGGGCGAGCAGTACTTC.

The J gene is TRBJ2-5, the V gene TRBV10-2, with TRBD2 matching over 10 bases. With the DNA end fitting TRBJ2-7 better, the J assignment may be wrong. The CDR3 has 14 amino acids. Per the germline V gene, CDR1 is WSHSY and CDR2 is SAAADI. CDR3 amino acids: CAMSLAGEGDEQYF. DNA of the CDR3: TGCGCCATGTCTCTAGCGGGGGAAGGGGACGAGCAGTACTTC.

The chain recombines TRBV6-5 with TRBJ1-1, with TRBD1 identical over 7 bases. There are 12 residues in the CDR3. V trimming: 5 bases; J trimming: 4 bases; junction bases outside the gene matches: 1. Germline V gene data show CDR1 as MNHEY and CDR2 as SVGAGI. For the CDR3, the DNA is TGTGCCAGCAGTCGACAGGGCACTGAAGCTTTCTTT. Amino acids: CASSRQGTEAFF.

The chain employs TRBV2 and TRBJ2-3, with D perhaps matching TRBD1 (6 bases). CDR1 is SNHLY and CDR2 is FYNNEI in the germline V gene. V was cut by 11 bases and J by 1 base, with 19 bases left in between. The CDR3 extends over 15 amino acids. CDR3 DNA sequence: TGTGCCTCCCTGAGGTCACAGGGAGGCACAGATACGCAGTATTTT. It is translated as CASLRSQGGTDTQYF. Full variable domain (remainder filled in from reference TRBV2 and TRBJ2-3): EPEVTQTPSHQVTQMGQEVILRCVPISNHLYFYWYRQILGQKVEFLVSFYNNEISEKSEIFDDQFSVERPDGSNFTLKIRSTKLEDSAMYFCASLRSQGGTDTQYFGPGTRLTVL.

The chain couples TRBV7-6 to TRBJ2-5, with D maybe TRBD1 (6 bases). The CDR3 contains 13 residues. V was cut by 4 bases and J by 5 bases, with 11 bases left in between. The V gene's germline CDR1 is SGHVS and CDR2 FNYEAQ. The CDR3 DNA is TGTGCCAGCAGCTCGGGACACGAGGAGACCCAGTACTTC. It codes for CASSSGHEETQYF.

This chain connects TRBV18 to TRBJ1-1; D perhaps matches TRBD1 (5 bases). Germline V CDR1 and CDR2: KGHSH, LQKENI. Trimming took off 3 bases at V and 10 bases at J, with 15 bases between the two ends. The CDR3 covers 13 residues. The CDR3 region is CASSPQGPKAAFF. As DNA, the CDR3 is TGTGCCAGCTCACCCCAGGGCCCTAAGGCAGCTTTCTTT. The full variable domain, completed using reference TRBV18 and TRBJ1-1, is NAGVMQNPRHLVRRRGQEARLRCSPMKGHSHVYWYRQLPEEGLKFMVYLQKENIIDESGMPKERFSAEFPKEGPSILRIQQVVRGDSAAYFCASSPQGPKAAFFGQGTRLTVV.

The rearrangement joins TRBV28 to TRBJ2-5, with D perhaps TRBD1 (6 bases). The CDR3 length is 13 residues. Trimming stripped 6 bases from V and 5 bases from J, with 13 bases between. CDR1 is MDHEN and CDR2 is SYDVKM in the germline V gene. The CDR3 DNA sequence: TGTGCCAGCAGACCCAGGGGCGGGGAGACCCAGTACTTC. It yields the protein CASRPRGGETQYF.

The chain combines TRBV4-1 with TRBJ1-4; 8 bases agree with TRBD1. Germline loops: CDR1 MGHRA, CDR2 YSYEKL. The trim removed 2 bases at V and 5 bases at J, leaving 7 bases unmatched. The CDR3 loop spans 16 amino acids. CDR3 in DNA: TGCGCCAGCAGCCAAATCCGACAGGGGTTAAATGAAAAACTGTTTTTT. Translated, it gives CASSQIRQGLNEKLFF.

V usage is TRBV15 and J usage is TRBJ1-2; D perhaps matches TRBD1 (6 bases). Trimming removed 3 bases from V and 4 bases from J, with 12 bases in between. Germline V gives CDR1 LNHNV, CDR2 YYDKDF (reference sequence). The CDR3 sequence is 14 residues long. CDR3 region: CATSSPDRPYGYTF. The CDR3 DNA reads as TGTGCCACCAGCAGTCCCGACAGGCCCTATGGCTACACCTTC. The variable domain in full, completed from reference TRBV15 and TRBJ1-2, reads DAMVIQNPRYQVTQFGKPVTLSCSQTLNHNVMYWYQQKSSQAPKLLFHYYDKDFNNEADTPDNFQSRRPNTSFCFLDIRSPGLGDTAMYLCATSSPDRPYGYTFGSGTRLTVV.

The gene calls are TRBV27 and TRBJ2-7, with 7 bases fitting TRBD1. CDR3 length: 18 residues. CDR1 MNHEY and CDR2 SMNVEV come from the germline V gene (reference sequence). Trimming at V came to 0 bases and at J to 2 bases, leaving 13 bases not matched to a gene. The CDR3 region is CASSLSRGIRDRPYEQYF. In nucleotides, the CDR3 is TGTGCCAGCAGTTTATCTCGCGGAATCCGGGACAGACCCTACGAGCAGTACTTC.